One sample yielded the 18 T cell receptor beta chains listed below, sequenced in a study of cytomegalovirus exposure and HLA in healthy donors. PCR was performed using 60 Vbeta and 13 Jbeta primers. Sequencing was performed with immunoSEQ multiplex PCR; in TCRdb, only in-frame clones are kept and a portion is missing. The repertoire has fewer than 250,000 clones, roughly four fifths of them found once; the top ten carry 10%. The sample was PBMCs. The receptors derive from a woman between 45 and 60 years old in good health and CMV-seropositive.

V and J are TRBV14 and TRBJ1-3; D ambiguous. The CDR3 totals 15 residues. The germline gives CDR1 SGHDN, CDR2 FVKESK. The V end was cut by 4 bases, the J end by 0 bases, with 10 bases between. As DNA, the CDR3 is TGTGCCAGCAGCCGGTCAGGCGACTCTGGAAACACCATATATTTT. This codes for CASSRSGDSGNTIYF.

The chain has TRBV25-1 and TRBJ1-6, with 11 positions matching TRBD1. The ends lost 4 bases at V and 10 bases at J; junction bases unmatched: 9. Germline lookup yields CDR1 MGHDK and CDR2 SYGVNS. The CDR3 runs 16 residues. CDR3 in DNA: TGTGCCAGCAGTGTTCAGGACAGGGGGCGCGGGTCACCCCTCCACTTT. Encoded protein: CASSVQDRGRGSPLHF.

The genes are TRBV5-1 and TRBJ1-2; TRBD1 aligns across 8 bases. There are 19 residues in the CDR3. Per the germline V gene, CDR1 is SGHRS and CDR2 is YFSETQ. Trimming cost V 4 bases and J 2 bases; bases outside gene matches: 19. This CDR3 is CASSRSPQVTGTGNYGYTF. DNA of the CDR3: TGCGCCAGCAGCCGGAGCCCGCAGGTGACCGGGACAGGCAACTATGGCTACACCTTC.

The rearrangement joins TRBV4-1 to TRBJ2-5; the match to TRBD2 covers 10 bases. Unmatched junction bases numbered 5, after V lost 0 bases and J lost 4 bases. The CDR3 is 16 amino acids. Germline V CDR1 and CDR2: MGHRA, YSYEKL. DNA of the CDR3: TGCGCCAGCAGCCAAGAGGTAGCGGGGGGCCCAGAGACCCAGTACTTC. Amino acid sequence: CASSQEVAGGPETQYF.

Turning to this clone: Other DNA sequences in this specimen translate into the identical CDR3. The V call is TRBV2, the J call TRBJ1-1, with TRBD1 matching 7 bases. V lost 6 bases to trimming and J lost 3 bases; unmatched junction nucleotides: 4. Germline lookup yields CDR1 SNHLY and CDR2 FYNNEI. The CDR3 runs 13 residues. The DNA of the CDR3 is TGTGCCAGCAGAACAACAGGGGACACTGAAGCTTTCTTT. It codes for CASRTTGDTEAFF.

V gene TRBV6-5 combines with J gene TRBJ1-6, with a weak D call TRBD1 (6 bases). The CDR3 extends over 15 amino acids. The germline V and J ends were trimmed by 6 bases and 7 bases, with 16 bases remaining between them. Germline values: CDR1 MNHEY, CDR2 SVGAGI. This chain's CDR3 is CASSPWTDSNSPLHF. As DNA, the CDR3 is TGTGCCAGCAGCCCTTGGACAGACTCGAATTCACCCCTCCACTTT.

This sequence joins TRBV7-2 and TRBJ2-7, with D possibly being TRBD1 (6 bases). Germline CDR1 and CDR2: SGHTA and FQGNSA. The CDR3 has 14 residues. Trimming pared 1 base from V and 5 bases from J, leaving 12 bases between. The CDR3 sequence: CASSLVSTGHEQYF. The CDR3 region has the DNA TGTGCCAGCAGCTTAGTGTCGACAGGCCACGAGCAGTACTTC.

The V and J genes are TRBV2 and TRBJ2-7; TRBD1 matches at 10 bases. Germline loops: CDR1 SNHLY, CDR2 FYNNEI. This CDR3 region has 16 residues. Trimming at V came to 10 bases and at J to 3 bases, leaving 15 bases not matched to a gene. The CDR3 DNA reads TGTGCCAACATGATGTCCAAGGACAGGGGGTTCTACGAGCAGTACTTC. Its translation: CANMMSKDRGFYEQYF.

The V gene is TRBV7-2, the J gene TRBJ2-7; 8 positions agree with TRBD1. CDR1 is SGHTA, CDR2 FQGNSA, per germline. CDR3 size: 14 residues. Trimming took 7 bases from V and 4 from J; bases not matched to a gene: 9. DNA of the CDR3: TGTGCCAGCACCGCTAAGACAGGGGAATACGAGCAGTACTTC. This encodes CASTAKTGEYEQYF.

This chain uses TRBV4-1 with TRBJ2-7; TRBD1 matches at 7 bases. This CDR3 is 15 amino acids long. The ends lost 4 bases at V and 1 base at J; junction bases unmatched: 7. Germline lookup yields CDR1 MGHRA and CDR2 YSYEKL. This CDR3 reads CASSLRDSNSYEQYF. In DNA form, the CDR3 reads TGCGCCAGCAGCCTTCGGGACAGTAATTCCTACGAGCAGTACTTC.

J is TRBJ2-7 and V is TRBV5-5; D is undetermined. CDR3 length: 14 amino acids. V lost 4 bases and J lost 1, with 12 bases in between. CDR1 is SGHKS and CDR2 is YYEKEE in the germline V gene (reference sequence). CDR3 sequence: CASSPGTGSYEQYF. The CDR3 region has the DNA TGTGCCAGCAGCCCCGGAACGGGTTCCTACGAGCAGTACTTC. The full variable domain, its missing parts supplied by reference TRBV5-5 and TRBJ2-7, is DAGVTQSPTHLIKTRGQQVTLRCSPISGHKSVSWYQQVLGQGPQFIFQYYEKEERGRGNFPDRFSARQFPNYSSELNVNALLLGDSALYLCASSPGTGSYEQYFGPGTRLTVT.

CDR3 DNA sequence: TGCGCCAGCAGAATAACAGGGTTGGACACTGAAGCTTTCTTT. This encodes CASRITGLDTEAFF. This chain connects TRBV5-1 to TRBJ1-1; tentative D call: TRBD1 (6 bases). CDR1 is SGHRS, CDR2 YFSETQ, per germline. V lost 5 bases and J 3 bases, leaving 14 bases between the germline ends. The CDR3 is 14 amino acids.

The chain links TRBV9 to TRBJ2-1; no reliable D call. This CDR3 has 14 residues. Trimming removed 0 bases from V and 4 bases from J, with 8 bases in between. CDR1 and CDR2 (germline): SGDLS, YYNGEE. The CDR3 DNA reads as TGTGCCAGCAGCGTAGCTCCCCTGTACAATGAGCAGTTCTTC. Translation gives CASSVAPLYNEQFF.

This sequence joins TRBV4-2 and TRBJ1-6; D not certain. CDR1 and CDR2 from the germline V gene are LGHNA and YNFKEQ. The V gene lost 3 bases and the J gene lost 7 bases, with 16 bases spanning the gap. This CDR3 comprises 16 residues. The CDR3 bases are TGTGCCAGCAGCCAGGAGATCCACCCGGGGAATTCACCCCTCCACTTT. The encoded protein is CASSQEIHPGNSPLHF.

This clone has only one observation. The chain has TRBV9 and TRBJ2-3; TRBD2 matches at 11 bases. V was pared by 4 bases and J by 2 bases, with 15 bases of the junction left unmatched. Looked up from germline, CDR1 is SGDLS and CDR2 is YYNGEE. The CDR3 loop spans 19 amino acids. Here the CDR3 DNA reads TGTGCCAGCAGCCTCCGGGGAGGGGGGACTAGCGGACCCACAGATACGCAGTATTTT. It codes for CASSLRGGGTSGPTDTQYF.

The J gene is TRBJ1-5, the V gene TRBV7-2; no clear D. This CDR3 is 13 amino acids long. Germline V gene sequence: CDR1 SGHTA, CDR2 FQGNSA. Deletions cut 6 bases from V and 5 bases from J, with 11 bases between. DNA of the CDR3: TGTGCCAGCAGAGAGGGCAGGCATCAGCCCCAGCATTTT. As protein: CASREGRHQPQHF.

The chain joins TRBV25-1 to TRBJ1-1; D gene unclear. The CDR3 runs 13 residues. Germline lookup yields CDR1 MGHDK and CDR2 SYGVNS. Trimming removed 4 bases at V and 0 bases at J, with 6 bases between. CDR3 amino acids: CASSGGMNTEAFF. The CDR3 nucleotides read TGTGCCAGCAGTGGAGGGATGAACACTGAAGCTTTCTTT.

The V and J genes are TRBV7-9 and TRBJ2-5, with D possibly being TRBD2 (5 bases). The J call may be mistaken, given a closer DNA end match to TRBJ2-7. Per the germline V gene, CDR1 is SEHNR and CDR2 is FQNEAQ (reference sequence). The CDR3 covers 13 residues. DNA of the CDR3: TGTGCCAGCAGCTTATCTGGGAGCGTCGAGCAGTACTTC. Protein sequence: CASSLSGSVEQYF.